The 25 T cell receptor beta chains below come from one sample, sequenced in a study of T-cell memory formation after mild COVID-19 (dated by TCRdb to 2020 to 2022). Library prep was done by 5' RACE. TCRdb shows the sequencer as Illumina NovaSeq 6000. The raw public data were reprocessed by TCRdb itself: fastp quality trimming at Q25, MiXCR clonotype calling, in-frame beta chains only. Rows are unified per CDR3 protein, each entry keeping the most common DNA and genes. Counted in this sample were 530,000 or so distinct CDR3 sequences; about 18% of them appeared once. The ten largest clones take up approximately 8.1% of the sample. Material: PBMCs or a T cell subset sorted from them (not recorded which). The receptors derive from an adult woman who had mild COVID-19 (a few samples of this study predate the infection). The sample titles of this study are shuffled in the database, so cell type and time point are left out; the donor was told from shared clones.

The CDR3 protein is CSARRRGNTGELFF. Written as DNA, the CDR3 is TGCAGTGCTAGACGGCGGGGGAACACCGGGGAGCTGTTTTTT. The chain recombines TRBV20-1 with TRBJ2-2; TRBD2 is a possible D gene (6 bases). Germline CDR1 DFQATT, CDR2 SNEGSKA (reference sequence). V lost 2 bases to trimming and J lost 1 base, with 8 bases between them. The CDR3 has 14 residues.

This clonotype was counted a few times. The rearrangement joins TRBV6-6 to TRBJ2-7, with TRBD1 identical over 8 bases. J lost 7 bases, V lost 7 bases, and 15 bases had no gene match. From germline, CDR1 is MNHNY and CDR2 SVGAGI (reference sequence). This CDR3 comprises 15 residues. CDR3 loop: CASNPLNRGEFEQYF. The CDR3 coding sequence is TGTGCCAGCAATCCTCTCAACAGGGGGGAGTTTGAGCAGTACTTC.

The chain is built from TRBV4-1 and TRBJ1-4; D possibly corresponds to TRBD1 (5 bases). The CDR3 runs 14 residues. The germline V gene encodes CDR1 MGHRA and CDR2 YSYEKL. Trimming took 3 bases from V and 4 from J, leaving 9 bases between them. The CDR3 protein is CASSHTGGNEKLFF. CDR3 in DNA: TGCGCCAGCAGCCACACAGGAGGTAATGAAAAACTGTTTTTT.

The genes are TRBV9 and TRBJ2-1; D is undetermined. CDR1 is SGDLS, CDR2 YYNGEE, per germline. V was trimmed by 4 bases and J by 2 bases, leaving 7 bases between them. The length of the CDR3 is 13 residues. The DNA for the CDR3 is TGTGCCAGCAGCTTAACCCCCTACAATGAGCAGTTCTTC. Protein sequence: CASSLTPYNEQFF. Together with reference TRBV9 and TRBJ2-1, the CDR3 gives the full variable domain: DSGVTQTPKHLITATGQRVTLRCSPRSGDLSVYWYQQSLDQGLQFLIQYYNGEERAKGNILERFSAQQFPDLHSELNLSSLELGDSALYFCASSLTPYNEQFFGPGTRLTVL.

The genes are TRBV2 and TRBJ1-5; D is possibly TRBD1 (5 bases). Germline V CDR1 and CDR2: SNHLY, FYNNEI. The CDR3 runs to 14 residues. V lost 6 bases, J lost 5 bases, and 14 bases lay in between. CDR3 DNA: TGTGCCAGCAGATCGAACGGGGCACATCAGCCCCAGCATTTT. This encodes CASRSNGAHQPQHF.

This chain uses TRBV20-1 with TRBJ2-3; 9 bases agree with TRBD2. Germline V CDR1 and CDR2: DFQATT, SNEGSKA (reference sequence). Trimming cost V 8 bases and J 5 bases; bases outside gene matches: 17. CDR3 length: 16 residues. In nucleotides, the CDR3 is TGCAGTTCCTATTTGGTGGCTAGCGGGGATAAAGATACGCAGTATTTT. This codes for CSSYLVASGDKDTQYF.

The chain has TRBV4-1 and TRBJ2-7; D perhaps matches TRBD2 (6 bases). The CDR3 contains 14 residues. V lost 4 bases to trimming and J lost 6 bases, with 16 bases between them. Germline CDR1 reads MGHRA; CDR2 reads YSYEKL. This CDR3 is CASSPPGAGSEQYF. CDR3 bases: TGCGCCAGCAGCCCCCCTGGGGCGGGGAGCGAGCAGTACTTC.

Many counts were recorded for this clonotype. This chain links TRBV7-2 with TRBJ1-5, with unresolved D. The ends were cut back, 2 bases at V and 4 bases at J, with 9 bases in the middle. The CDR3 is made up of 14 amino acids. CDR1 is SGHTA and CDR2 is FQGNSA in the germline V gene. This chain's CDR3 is CASSLQADNQPQHF. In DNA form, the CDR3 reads TGTGCCAGCAGCTTACAGGCGGATAATCAGCCCCAGCATTTT.

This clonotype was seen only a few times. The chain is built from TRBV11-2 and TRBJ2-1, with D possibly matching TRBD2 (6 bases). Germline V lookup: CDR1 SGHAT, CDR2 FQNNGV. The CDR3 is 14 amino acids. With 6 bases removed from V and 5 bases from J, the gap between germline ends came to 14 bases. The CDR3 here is CASSQVWGDNEQFF. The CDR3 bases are TGTGCCAGCAGTCAGGTTTGGGGGGACAATGAGCAGTTCTTC. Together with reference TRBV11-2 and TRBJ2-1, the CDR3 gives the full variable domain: EAGVAQSPRYKIIEKRQSVAFWCNPISGHATLYWYQQILGQGPKLLIQFQNNGVVDDSQLPKDRFSAERLKGVDSTLKIQPAKLEDSAVYLCASSQVWGDNEQFFGPGTRLTVL.

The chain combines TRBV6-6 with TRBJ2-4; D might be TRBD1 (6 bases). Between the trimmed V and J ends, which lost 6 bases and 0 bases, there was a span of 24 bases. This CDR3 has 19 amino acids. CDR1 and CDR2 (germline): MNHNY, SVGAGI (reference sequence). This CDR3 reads CASSDLTNRAALAKNIQYF. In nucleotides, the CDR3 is TGTGCCAGCAGCGACTTGACTAACAGGGCGGCCCTAGCCAAAAACATTCAGTACTTC.

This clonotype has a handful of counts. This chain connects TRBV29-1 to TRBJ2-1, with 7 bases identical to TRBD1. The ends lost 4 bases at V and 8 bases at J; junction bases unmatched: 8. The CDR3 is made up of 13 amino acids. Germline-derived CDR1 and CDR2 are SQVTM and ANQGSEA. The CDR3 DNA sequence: TGCAGCGTTGCGAACCGACAGGGCGATGAGCAGTTCTTC. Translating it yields CSVANRQGDEQFF.

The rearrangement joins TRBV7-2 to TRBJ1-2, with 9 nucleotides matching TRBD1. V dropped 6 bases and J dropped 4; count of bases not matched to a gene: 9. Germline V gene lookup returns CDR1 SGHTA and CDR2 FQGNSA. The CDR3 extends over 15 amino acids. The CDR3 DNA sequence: TGTGCCAGCAGTCCTACAGGGGGCCTTGGCTATGGCTACACCTTC. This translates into CASSPTGGLGYGYTF.

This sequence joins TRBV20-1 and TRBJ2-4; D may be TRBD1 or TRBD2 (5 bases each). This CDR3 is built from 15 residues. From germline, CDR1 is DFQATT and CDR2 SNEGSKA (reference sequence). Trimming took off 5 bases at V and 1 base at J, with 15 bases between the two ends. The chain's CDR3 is CSAEEGRTAKNIQYF. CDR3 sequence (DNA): TGCAGTGCTGAAGAGGGACGGACGGCCAAAAACATTCAGTACTTC.

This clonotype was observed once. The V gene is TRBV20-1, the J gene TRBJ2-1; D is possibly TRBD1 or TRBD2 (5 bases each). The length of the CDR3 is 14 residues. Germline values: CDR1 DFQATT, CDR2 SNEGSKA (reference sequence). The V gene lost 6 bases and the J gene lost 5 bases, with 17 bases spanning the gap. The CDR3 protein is CSASLPGLDNEQFF. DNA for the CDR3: TGCAGTGCCAGTCTTCCGGGGCTCGACAATGAGCAGTTCTTC.

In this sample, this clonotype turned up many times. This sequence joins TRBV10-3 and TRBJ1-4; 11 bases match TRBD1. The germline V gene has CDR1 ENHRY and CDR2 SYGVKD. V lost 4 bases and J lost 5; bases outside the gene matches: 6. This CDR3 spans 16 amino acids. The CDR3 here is CAISAGQGAGNEKLFF. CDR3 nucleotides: TGTGCCATCAGTGCCGGACAGGGGGCGGGAAATGAAAAACTGTTTTTT.

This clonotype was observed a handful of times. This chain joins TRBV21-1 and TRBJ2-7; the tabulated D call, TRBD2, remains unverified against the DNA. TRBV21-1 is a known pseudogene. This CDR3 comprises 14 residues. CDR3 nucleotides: TGTGCCAGCAGCAAAGGAGCGGGGAGGTACGAGCAGTACTTC. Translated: CASSKGAGRYEQYF.

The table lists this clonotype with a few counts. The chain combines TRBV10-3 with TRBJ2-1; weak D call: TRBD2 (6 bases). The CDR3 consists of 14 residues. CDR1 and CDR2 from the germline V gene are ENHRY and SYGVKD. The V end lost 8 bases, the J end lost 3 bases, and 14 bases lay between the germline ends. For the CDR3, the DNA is TGTGCCATCGTCGCGGGAAGGGACTACAATGAGCAGTTCTTC. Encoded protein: CAIVAGRDYNEQFF.

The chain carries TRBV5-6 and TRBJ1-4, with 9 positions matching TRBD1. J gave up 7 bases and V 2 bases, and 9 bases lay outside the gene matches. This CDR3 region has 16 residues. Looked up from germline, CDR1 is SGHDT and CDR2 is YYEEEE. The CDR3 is CASSLVPGQGSEKLFF. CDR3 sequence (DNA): TGTGCCAGCAGCTTAGTACCGGGACAGGGAAGTGAAAAACTGTTTTTT.

DNA of the CDR3: TGCAGTGCCCCTCTTTTGGCCACGAACACTGAAGCTTTCTTT. This codes for CSAPLLATNTEAFF. The chain joins TRBV20-1 to TRBJ1-1; no firm D call. The CDR3 loop spans 14 amino acids. V lost 6 bases and J lost 1, with 15 bases in between. Germline values: CDR1 DFQATT, CDR2 SNEGSKA (reference sequence).

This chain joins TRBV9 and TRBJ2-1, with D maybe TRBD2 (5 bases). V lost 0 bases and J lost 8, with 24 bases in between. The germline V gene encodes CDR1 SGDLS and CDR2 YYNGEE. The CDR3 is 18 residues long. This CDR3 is CASSVGPTSAAVWYEQFF. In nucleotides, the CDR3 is TGTGCCAGCAGCGTAGGACCTACGTCAGCGGCCGTTTGGTATGAGCAGTTCTTC.

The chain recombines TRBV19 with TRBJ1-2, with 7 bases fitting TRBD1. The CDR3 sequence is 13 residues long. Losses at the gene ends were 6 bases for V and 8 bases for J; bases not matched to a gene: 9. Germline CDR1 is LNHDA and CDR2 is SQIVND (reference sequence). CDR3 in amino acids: CASSSGTVNGYTF. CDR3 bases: TGTGCCAGTAGCTCCGGGACAGTAAACGGCTACACCTTC.

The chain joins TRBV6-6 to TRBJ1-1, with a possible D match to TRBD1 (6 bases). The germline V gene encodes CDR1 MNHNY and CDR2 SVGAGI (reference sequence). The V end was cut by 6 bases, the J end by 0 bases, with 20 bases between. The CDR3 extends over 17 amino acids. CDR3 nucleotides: TGTGCCAGCAGCAAACGCCCAGAAGGGGGTCTGAACACTGAAGCTTTCTTT. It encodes CASSKRPEGGLNTEAFF.

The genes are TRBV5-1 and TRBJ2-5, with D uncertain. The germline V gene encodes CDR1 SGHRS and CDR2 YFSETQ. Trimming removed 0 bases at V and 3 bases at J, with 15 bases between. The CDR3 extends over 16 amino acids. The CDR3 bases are TGCGCCAGCAGCTTGGTGTATCCTGGGGTGAAAGAGACCCAGTACTTC. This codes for CASSLVYPGVKETQYF.

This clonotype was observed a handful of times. DNA of the CDR3: TGTGCCAGCAGCTTATTGGAGGGGACGGATCCCTACGAGCAGTACTTC. It translates to CASSLLEGTDPYEQYF. The chain recombines TRBV7-9 with TRBJ2-7; TRBD2 is a possible D gene (6 bases). Germline assignment: CDR1 SEHNR and CDR2 FQNEAQ (reference sequence). The ends were cut back, 2 bases at V and 2 bases at J, with 16 bases in the middle. The CDR3 contains 16 residues.

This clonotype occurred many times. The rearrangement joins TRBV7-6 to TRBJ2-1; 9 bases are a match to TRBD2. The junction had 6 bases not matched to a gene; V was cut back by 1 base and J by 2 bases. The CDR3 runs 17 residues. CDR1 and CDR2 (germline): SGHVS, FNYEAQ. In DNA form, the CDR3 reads TGTGCCAGCAGCTTAGTATCCAGCGGGGGGACCTACAATGAGCAGTTCTTC. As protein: CASSLVSSGGTYNEQFF.